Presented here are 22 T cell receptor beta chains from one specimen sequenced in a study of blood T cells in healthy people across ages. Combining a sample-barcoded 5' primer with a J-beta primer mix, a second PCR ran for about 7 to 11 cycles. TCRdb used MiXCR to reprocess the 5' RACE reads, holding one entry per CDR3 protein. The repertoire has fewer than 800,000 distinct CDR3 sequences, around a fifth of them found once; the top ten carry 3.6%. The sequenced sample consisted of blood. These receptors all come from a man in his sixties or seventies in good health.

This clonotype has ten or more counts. The CDR3 reads CSARTRTSVYNEQFF. The DNA for the CDR3 is TGCAGTGCTAGAACCCGGACTAGCGTTTACAATGAGCAGTTCTTC. The V gene is TRBV20-1, the J gene TRBJ2-1; 9 positions agree with TRBD2. Germline loops: CDR1 DFQATT, CDR2 SNEGSKA (reference sequence). V was pared by 2 bases and J by 4 bases, with 6 bases of the junction left unmatched. This CDR3 is built from 15 residues.

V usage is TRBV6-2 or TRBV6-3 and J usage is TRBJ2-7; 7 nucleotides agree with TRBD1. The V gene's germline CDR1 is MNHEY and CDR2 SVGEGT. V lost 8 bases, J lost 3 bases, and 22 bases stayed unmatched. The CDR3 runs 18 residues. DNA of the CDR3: TGTGCCAGCTTTACCAAAGTCCGTCGACAGGGTTGGAACTACGAGCAGTACTTC. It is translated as CASFTKVRRQGWNYEQYF.

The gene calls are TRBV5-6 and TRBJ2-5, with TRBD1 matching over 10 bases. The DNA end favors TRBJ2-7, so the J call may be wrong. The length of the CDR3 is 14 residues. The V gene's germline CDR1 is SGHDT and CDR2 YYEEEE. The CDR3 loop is CASSTGQGRLEQYF. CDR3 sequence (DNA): TGTGCCAGCAGCACGGGACAGGGGAGGCTCGAGCAGTACTTC.

Here the CDR3 reads CASSLVQQTYEQYF. In nucleotides, the CDR3 is TGCGCCAGCAGCTTGGTTCAGCAAACCTACGAGCAGTACTTC. The rearrangement joins TRBV5-1 to TRBJ2-7; the D is unclear. CDR1 and CDR2 (germline): SGHRS, YFSETQ. This CDR3 region has 14 residues. Trimming shortened V by 0 bases and J by 2 bases, and 9 bases separated the two germline ends.

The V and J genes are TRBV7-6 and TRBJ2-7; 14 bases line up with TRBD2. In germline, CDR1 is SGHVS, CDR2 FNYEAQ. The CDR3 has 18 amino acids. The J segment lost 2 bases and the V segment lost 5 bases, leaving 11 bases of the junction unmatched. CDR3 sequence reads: CASSEAGTSGSYAYEQYF. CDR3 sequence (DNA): TGTGCCAGCAGCGAAGCCGGGACTAGCGGGAGCTATGCCTACGAGCAGTACTTC.

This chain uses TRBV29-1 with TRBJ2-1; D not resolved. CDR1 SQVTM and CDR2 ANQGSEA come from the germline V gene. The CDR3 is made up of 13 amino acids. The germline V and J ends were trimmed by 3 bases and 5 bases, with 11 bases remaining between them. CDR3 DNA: TGCAGCGTTGATCGTCTAGAAAACAATGAGCAGTTCTTC. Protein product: CSVDRLENNEQFF.

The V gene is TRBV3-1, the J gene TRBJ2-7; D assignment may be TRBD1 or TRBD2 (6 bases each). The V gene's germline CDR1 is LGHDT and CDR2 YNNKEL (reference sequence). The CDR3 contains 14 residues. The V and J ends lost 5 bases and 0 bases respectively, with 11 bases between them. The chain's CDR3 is CASSNREASYEQYF. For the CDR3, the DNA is TGTGCCAGCAGCAACAGGGAGGCCTCCTACGAGCAGTACTTC.

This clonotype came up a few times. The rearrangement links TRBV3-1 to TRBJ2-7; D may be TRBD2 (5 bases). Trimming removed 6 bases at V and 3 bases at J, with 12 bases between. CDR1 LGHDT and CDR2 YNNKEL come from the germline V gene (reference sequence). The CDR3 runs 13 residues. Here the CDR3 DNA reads TGTGCCAGCAGTCCAAGACTACTCTACGAGCAGTACTTC. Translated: CASSPRLLYEQYF.

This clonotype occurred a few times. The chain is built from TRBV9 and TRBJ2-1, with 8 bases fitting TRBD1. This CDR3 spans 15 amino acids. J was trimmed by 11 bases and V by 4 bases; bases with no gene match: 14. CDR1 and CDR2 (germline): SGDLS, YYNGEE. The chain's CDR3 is CASSSRQGSTMKQFF. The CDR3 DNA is TGTGCCAGCAGCTCCCGACAGGGGAGTACAATGAAGCAGTTCTTC. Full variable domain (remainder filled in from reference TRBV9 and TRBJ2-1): DSGVTQTPKHLITATGQRVTLRCSPRSGDLSVYWYQQSLDQGLQFLIQYYNGEERAKGNILERFSAQQFPDLHSELNLSSLELGDSALYFCASSSRQGSTMKQFFGPGTRLTVL.

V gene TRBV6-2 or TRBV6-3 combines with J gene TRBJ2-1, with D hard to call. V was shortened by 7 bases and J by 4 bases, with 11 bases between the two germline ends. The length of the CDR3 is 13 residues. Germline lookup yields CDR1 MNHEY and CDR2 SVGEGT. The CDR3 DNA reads TGTGCCAGCACTTTAACAGAGTACAATGAGCAGTTCTTC. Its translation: CASTLTEYNEQFF.

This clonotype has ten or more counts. CDR3 in amino acids: CASSSSGSQTQYF. CDR3 bases: TGTGCCAGCAGTAGCAGCGGGAGTCAGACCCAGTACTTC. The V gene is TRBV7-2, the J gene TRBJ2-5, with TRBD2 matching 8 bases. The V gene's germline CDR1 is SGHTA and CDR2 FQGNSA. V was pared by 6 bases and J by 6 bases, with 6 bases of the junction left unmatched. This CDR3 comprises 13 residues.

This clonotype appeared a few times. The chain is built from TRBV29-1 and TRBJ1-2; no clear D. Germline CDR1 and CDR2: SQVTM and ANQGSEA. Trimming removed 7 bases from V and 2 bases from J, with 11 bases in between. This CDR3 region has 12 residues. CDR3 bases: TGCAGCGCCGTCAACGACAACTATGGCTACACCTTC. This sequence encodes CSAVNDNYGYTF.

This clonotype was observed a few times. The CDR3 nucleotides are TGTGCCATCAGCCGACAGTCGAGCTCTGGAAACACCATATATTTT. This translates into CAISRQSSSGNTIYF. The rearrangement joins TRBV10-3 to TRBJ1-3, with a tentative D call TRBD1 (5 bases). CDR1 and CDR2 (germline): ENHRY, SYGVKD. Trimming pared 6 bases from V and 0 bases from J, leaving 12 bases between. This CDR3 has 15 residues.

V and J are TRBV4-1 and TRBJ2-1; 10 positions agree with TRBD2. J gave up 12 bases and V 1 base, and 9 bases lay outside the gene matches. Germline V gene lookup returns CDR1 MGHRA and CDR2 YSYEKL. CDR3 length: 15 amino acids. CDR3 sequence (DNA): TGCGCCAGCAGCCAAGGCGGAGCGGGAGGGCGTCGGCAGTTCTTC. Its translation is CASSQGGAGGRRQFF.

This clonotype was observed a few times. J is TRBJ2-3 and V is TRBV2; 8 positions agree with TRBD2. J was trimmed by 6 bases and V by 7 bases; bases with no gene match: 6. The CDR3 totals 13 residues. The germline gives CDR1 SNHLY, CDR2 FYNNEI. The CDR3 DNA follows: TGTGCCAGCATGGGACTAGACCCTGATACGCAGTATTTT. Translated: CASMGLDPDTQYF.

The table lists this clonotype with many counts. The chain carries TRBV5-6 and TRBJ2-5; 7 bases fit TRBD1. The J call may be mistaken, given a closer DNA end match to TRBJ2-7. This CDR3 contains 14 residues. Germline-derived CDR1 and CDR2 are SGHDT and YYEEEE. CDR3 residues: CASSWGQYSYEQYF. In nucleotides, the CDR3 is TGTGCCAGCAGCTGGGGACAGTACTCCTACGAGCAGTACTTC.

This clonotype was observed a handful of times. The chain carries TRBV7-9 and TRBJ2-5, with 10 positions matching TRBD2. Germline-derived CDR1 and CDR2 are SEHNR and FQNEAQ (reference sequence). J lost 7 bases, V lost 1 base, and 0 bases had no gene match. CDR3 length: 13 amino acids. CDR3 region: CASSLGLAGTQYF. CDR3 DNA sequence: TGTGCCAGCAGCTTAGGACTAGCGGGGACCCAGTACTTC.

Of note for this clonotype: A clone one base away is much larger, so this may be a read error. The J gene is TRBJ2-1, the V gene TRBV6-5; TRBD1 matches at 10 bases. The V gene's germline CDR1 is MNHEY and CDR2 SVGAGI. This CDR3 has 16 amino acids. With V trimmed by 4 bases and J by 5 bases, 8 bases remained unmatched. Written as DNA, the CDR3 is TGTGCCAGCAGTTGCGCCGACAGGGGGCGAAACAATGAGCAGTTCTTC. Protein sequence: CASSCADRGRNNEQFF.

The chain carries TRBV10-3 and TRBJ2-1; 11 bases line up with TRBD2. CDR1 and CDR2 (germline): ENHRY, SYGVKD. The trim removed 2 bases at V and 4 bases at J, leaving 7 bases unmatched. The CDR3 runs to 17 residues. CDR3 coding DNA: TGTGCCATCAGTGAGCCAGCTAGCGGGAGGACGTACAATGAGCAGTTCTTC. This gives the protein CAISEPASGRTYNEQFF.

DNA for the CDR3: TGTGCCAGCAGTCCCCAGGGACTAGCGGGACAGGATGTGGAGTATTTT. This translates into CASSPQGLAGQDVEYF. J is TRBJ2-3 and V is TRBV12-3 or TRBV12-4; 13 bases line up with TRBD2. The CDR3 covers 16 residues. Trimming took 5 bases from V and 13 from J; bases not matched to a gene: 15.

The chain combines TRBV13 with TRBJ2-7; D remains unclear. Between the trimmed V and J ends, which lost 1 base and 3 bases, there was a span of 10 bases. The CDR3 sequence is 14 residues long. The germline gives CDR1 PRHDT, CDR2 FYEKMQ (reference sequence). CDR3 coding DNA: TGTGCCAGCAGCTTAGAGGGCAGGATCTACGAGCAGTACTTC. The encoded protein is CASSLEGRIYEQYF.

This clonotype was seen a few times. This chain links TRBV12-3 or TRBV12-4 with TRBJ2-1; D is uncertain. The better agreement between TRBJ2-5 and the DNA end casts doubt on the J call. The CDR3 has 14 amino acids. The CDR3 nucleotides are TGTGCCAGTCGCGAAGGTCTAGGCCAAGAGACCCAGTACTTC. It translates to CASREGLGQETQYF.